The 5 T cell receptor beta chains in this list originate from one sample, sequenced in a study of T cells in localized non-small cell lung cancer (dated by TCRdb to the early 2020s). The method behind the library was the immunoSEQ multiplex PCR assay. TCRdb's version of the immuneACCESS table is confined to in-frame rearrangements and falls short of the full clone set. An unresolved V gene accounts for under half of the shortfall where checked; the remainder is of unknown origin. Across this sample there are under 3,500 clones, with 24% seen only once. The ten largest make up roughly 13% of the sample. This material consisted of lung tumor tissue, taken before any cancer treatment. These receptors were obtained from a male donor aged 60 or older with stage II lung adenocarcinoma.

This clone appeared once. The rearrangement uses TRBV4-1 and TRBJ2-5; TRBD1 matches at 7 bases. Per the germline V gene, CDR1 is MGHRA and CDR2 is YSYEKL. The CDR3 is 14 amino acids. The J segment lost 2 bases and the V segment lost 4 bases, leaving 4 bases of the junction unmatched. The CDR3 sequence: CASSPVGQQETQYF. The CDR3 coding sequence is TGCGCCAGCAGCCCAGTGGGACAGCAAGAGACCCAGTACTTC.

This clone appeared a few times. V is TRBV28 and J is TRBJ1-3; tentative D call: TRBD1 (5 bases). The germline CDR1 and CDR2 sequences are MDHEN and SYDVKM. This CDR3 is built from 15 residues. V was clipped by 2 bases and J by 0 bases, with 8 bases between them. CDR3 bases: TGTGCCAGCAGTTTAGGGGCCATCTCTGGAAACACCATATATTTT. Protein product: CASSLGAISGNTIYF.

This clone was seen a handful of times. This chain links TRBV5-1 with TRBJ2-1; 13 bases match TRBD2. Per germline, CDR1 SGHRS and CDR2 YFSETQ. The V and J ends lost 6 bases and 3 bases, in that order; junction bases with no gene match: 9. The CDR3 covers 17 residues. The CDR3 DNA is TGCGCCAGCACCTCAAGAAGGACTAGCGGGGGCTACAATGAGCAGTTCTTC. This sequence encodes CASTSRRTSGGYNEQFF.

The V gene is TRBV11-3, the J gene TRBJ1-5; TRBD1 matches 11 bases. The ends lost 3 bases at V and 2 bases at J; junction bases unmatched: 6. From germline, CDR1 is SGHNT and CDR2 YENEEA. The CDR3 is 17 residues long. The CDR3: CASSFGQGALGNQPQHF. CDR3 sequence (DNA): TGTGCCAGCAGCTTCGGACAGGGGGCACTAGGCAATCAGCCCCAGCATTTT.

The J gene is TRBJ1-4, the V gene TRBV28; D not certain. Germline V lookup: CDR1 MDHEN, CDR2 SYDVKM. V was cut by 6 bases and J by 4 bases, with 6 bases left in between. There are 12 residues in the CDR3. CDR3 loop: CASSRNNEKLFF. CDR3 DNA sequence: TGTGCCAGCAGCAGGAATAATGAAAAACTGTTTTTT.